The rows below give T cell receptor beta chains drawn from one sample of a study of early T cells in non-severe SARS-CoV-2 infection. A single record per CDR3 protein comes from TCRdb applying MiXCR to the 5' RACE reads. The table lists more than 50,000 distinct CDR3 sequences, roughly an eighth of them singletons. This sample comprised whole blood, obtained at baseline. All receptors derive from an adult who was a healthcare worker with PCR-confirmed SARS-CoV-2 infection or an uninfected control (not recorded which). CDR3s include the opening cysteine and the closing phenylalanine or tryptophan. D genes are given only for firm matches. Where a row states a size, it is once, few, many or the class of an expanded clone; other rows omit it.

CDR3 protein	CDR3 DNA	clone size	J gene	D gene	V gene
CASSRTSGSRDEQFF	TGCGCCAGCAGCAGGACTAGCGGGAGCAGGGATGAGCAGTTCTTC	NA	TRBJ2-1	TRBD2	TRBV5-1
CASSVGRGIYGYTF	TGTGCCAGCAGCGTAGGGAGAGGGATCTATGGCTACACCTTC	NA	TRBJ1-2	NA	TRBV9
CASSPQMGVDTEAFF	TGTGCCAGCAGCCCCCAAATGGGGGTGGACACTGAAGCTTTCTTT	few	TRBJ1-1	NA	TRBV11-2
CASSLGNLPPGEQFF	TGTGCCAGCAGCTTGGGAAACCTTCCCCCCGGTGAGCAGTTCTTC	few	TRBJ2-1	NA	TRBV7-2
CASSLAPRTSGDEQFF	TGCGCCAGCAGCTTGGCGCCTCGGACTAGCGGCGATGAGCAGTTCTTC	many	TRBJ2-1	TRBD2	TRBV5-1
CASSLNRAYGYTF	TGTGCCAGCAGCTTAAACAGGGCCTATGGCTACACCTTC	NA	TRBJ1-2	NA	TRBV7-9
CASSTSTSTSGKETQYF	TGTGCCAGCAGCACCTCGACGTCGACTAGCGGGAAAGAGACCCAGTACTTC	few	TRBJ2-5	TRBD2	TRBV11-2
CAWEGQGSNQPQHF	TGTGCCTGGGAAGGACAGGGCAGCAATCAGCCCCAGCATTTT	many	TRBJ1-5	TRBD1	TRBV30
CASSPWGQGFEFGETQYF	TGTGCCAGCAGCCCCTGGGGACAGGGGTTTGAGTTTGGAGAGACCCAGTACTTC	few	TRBJ2-5	TRBD1	TRBV7-6
CASSLRGLAGNPNTGELFF	TGTGCCAGCAGCCTAAGGGGACTAGCGGGGAACCCGAACACCGGGGAGCTGTTTTTT	few	TRBJ2-2	TRBD2	TRBV11-2
CASSLVGGEQYF	TGTGCCAGCAGTTTGGTGGGAGGGGAGCAGTACTTC	many	TRBJ2-7	TRBD2	TRBV12-3/TRBV12-4
CASSPSQNYGYTF	TGTGCCAGCAGTCCTTCACAAAACTATGGCTACACCTTC	many	TRBJ1-2	NA	TRBV28
CAISWDHEQFF	TGTGCCATCAGCTGGGACCATGAGCAGTTCTTC	few	TRBJ2-1	NA	TRBV10-3
CASRKPPVGEQYF	TGTGCCAGCAGAAAGCCTCCTGTCGGCGAGCAGTACTTC	few	TRBJ2-7	NA	TRBV11-2
CASSSDRGPDTQYF	TGCGCCAGCAGTTCCGACAGGGGGCCAGATACGCAGTATTTT	few	TRBJ2-3	TRBD1	TRBV10-1
CASSWTGNEQYF	TGCGCCAGCAGCTGGACAGGGAACGAGCAGTACTTC	few	TRBJ2-7	TRBD1	TRBV5-1
CASRELAGDRTDTQYF	TGTGCCAGCAGGGAACTAGCGGGGGATCGCACAGATACGCAGTATTTT	few	TRBJ2-3	TRBD2	TRBV2
CASSLGLGTVETQYF	TGCGCCAGCAGCTTGGGCTTAGGGACGGTAGAGACCCAGTACTTC	few	TRBJ2-5	NA	TRBV5-1
CASSPGDRDEQYF	TGCGCCAGCAGCCCTGGCGACAGGGACGAGCAGTACTTC	many	TRBJ2-7	TRBD1	TRBV5-1
CASSLGRGGSSYEQYF	TGTGCCAGCAGCCTTGGCCGCGGGGGGAGCTCCTACGAGCAGTACTTC	many	TRBJ2-7	TRBD2	TRBV7-9
CSVERDNEKLFF	TGCAGCGTTGAGAGAGACAATGAAAAACTGTTTTTT	NA	TRBJ1-4	NA	TRBV29-1
CASSSRVGELFF	TGTGCCAGCAGTTCCAGGGTTGGGGAGCTGTTTTTT	few	TRBJ2-2	NA	TRBV12-3/TRBV12-4
CASSQDSYTDTQYF	TGTGCCAGCTCACAGGACAGCTACACAGATACGCAGTATTTT	NA	TRBJ2-3	NA	TRBV18
CASSVGQGPSGYTF	TGTGCCAGCAGCGTAGGACAGGGTCCATCTGGCTACACCTTC	NA	TRBJ1-2	TRBD1	TRBV9
CASSPGTWNSPLHF	TGTGCCAGCAGTCCCGGGACTTGGAATTCACCCCTCCACTTT	many	TRBJ1-6	NA	TRBV6-4
CASSLRSSGGSDTQYF	TGTGCCAGCAGTTTACGTTCAAGCGGGGGGTCAGATACGCAGTATTTT	NA	TRBJ2-3	TRBD2	TRBV27